This T cell receptor (beta chain) was found in a study of CD8 T cells in Susac syndrome. The wider study: Patients with Susac syndrome, at blood draw, were therapy-naive, on corticosteroids, or on intravenous immunoglobulin alone.

RNA, at about 0.5 to 1 ug, was reverse transcribed with random hexamers. Across 54 Vbeta and 13 Jbeta, TCR beta CDR3 was amplified with immunoSEQ multiplex PCR. One entry per CDR3 protein, called by TCRdb with MiXCR from the immunoSEQ multiplex PCR reads. Of roughly 86,000 distinct CDR3 sequences listed, approximately 96% are singletons. The CD8+ and CD4+ T cells were isolated magnetically using a negative isolation approach, whereas the TEMRA cells were enriched by FACS. V was clipped by 0 bases and J by 0 bases, with 8 bases between them. The CDR3 runs to 15 residues. The V gene's germline CDR1 is MNHEY and CDR2 SVGAGI.

The sample was CD8+ T cells from PBMCs. The chain employs TRBV6-5 and TRBJ1-2, with a possible D match to TRBD1 (6 bases). The clonotype originates from a human donor with Susac syndrome. CDR3 DNA: TGTGCCAGCAGTTACTCGGGGGCAACTAACTATGGCTACACCTTC. Protein: CASSYSGATNYGYTF.